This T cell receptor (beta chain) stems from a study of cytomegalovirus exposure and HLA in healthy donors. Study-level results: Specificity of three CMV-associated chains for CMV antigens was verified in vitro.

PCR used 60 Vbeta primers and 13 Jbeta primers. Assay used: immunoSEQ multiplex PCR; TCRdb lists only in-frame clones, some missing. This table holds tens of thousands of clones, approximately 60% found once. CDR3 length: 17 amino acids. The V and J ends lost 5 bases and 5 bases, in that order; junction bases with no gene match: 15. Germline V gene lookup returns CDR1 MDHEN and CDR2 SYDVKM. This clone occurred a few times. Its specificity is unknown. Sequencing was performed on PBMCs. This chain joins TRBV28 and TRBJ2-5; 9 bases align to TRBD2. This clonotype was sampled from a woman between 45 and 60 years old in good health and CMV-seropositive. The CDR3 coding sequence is TGTGCCAGCAGTCCCTCCCTGGGCGGGGGGGCCGAGGAGACCCAGTACTTC. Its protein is CASSPSLGGGAEETQYF.